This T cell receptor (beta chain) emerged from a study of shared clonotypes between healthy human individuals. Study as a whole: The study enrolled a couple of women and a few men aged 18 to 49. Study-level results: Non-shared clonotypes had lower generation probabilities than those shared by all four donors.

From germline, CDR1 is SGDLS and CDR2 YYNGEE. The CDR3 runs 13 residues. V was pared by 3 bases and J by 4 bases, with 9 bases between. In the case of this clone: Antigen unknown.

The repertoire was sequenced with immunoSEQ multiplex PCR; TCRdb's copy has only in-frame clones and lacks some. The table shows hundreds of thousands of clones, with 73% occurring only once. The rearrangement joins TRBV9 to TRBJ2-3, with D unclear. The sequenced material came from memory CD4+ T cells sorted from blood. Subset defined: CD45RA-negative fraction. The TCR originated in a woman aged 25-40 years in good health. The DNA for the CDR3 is TGTGCCAGCAGCGCCCGCAGCCCAGATACGCAGTATTTT. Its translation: CASSARSPDTQYF.